These 7 T cell receptor beta chains were all obtained from the same sample, sequenced in a study of OX40 agonist ivuxolimab in advanced cancers. Libraries were constructed by the immunoSEQ multiplex PCR assay. Not all clones reach the TCRdb copy of this immuneACCESS table, which keeps in-frame sequences only. Checked studies attribute under half of the gap to unresolved V genes and leave the rest unexplained. The sample profile shows tens of thousands of clones; about 87% of them were found once. The leading ten clones occupy around 11% of the sample. The sample consisted of CD4+ or CD8+ T cells sorted from blood, taken in a trial of the OX40 agonist ivuxolimab. The receptors originated from an adult with an advanced solid tumor such as melanoma, head and neck, liver or kidney cancer.

The rearrangement uses TRBV29-1 and TRBJ2-1; perhaps TRBD1 as D (6 bases). The V and J ends lost 6 bases and 4 bases respectively, with 10 bases between them. Germline lookup yields CDR1 SQVTM and CDR2 ANQGSEA. CDR3 size: 12 residues. CDR3 nucleotides: TGCAGCGTGGACAGCCAGTACAATGAGCAGTTCTTC. As protein: CSVDSQYNEQFF.

This sequence joins TRBV27 and TRBJ1-2; 10 nucleotides match TRBD1. The germline gives CDR1 MNHEY, CDR2 SMNVEV (reference sequence). The length of the CDR3 is 16 residues. The V segment lost 0 bases and the J segment 3 bases; nucleotides outside the gene matches: 4. The CDR3 DNA follows: TGTGCCAGCAGTTTATCTCGGACAGGGGGGGACTATGGCTACACCTTC. Protein sequence: CASSLSRTGGDYGYTF.

The gene calls are TRBV21-1 and TRBJ2-4; TRBD1 was called by the table and not checked on the DNA. TRBV21-1 is described as a pseudogene. There are 18 residues in the CDR3. The CDR3 here is CASSFRTGIEQVRNIQYF. The CDR3, as DNA: TGTGCCAGCAGCTTTCGGACAGGGATCGAACAAGTGCGGAACATTCAGTACTTC.

The chain is built from TRBV5-8 and TRBJ2-1, with 14 bases fitting TRBD2. Germline lookup yields CDR1 SGHTS and CDR2 YDEGEE. This CDR3 contains 17 residues. The J segment lost 5 bases and the V segment lost 4 bases, leaving 8 bases of the junction unmatched. CDR3: CASSPGLAGAKNNEQFF. DNA of the CDR3: TGTGCCAGCAGCCCGGGACTAGCGGGGGCCAAAAACAATGAGCAGTTCTTC.

V gene TRBV5-1 combines with J gene TRBJ2-1; a weak D match, TRBD1 (7 bases). The V end lost 5 bases, the J end lost 15 bases, and 21 bases lay between the germline ends. This CDR3 contains 13 residues. Germline loops: CDR1 SGHRS, CDR2 YFSETQ. The CDR3: CASRGTAGDFWFF. CDR3 nucleotides: TGCGCCAGCAGGGGGACAGCGGGCGACTTTTGGTTCTTC.

This chain uses TRBV2 with TRBJ2-7; 7 bases match TRBD1. The CDR3 is made up of 14 amino acids. Trimming took 4 bases from V and 0 from J; bases not matched to a gene: 3. In germline, CDR1 is SNHLY, CDR2 FYNNEI. The CDR3 DNA sequence: TGTGCCAGCAGTGGGGACAGAGGCTCCTACGAGCAGTACTTC. As protein: CASSGDRGSYEQYF.

V gene TRBV5-6 combines with J gene TRBJ1-2; TRBD1 aligns across 9 bases. CDR1 SGHDT and CDR2 YYEEEE come from the germline V gene. The V gene end was trimmed by 5 bases and the J gene end by 10 bases; junction bases not matched to a gene: 6. The CDR3 has 12 residues. DNA of the CDR3: TGTGCCAGCAGAGGGGGACAGGGCTTCTACACCTTC. Translation: CASRGGQGFYTF.